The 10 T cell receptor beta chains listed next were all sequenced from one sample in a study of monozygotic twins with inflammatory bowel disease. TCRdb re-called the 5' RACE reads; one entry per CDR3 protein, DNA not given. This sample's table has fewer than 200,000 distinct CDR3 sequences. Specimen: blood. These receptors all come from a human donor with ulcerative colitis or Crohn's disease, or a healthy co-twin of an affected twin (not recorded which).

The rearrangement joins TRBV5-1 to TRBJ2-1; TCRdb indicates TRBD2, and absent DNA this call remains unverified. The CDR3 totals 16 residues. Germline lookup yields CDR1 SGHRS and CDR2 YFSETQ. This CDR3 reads CASRREAGVSYNEQFF.

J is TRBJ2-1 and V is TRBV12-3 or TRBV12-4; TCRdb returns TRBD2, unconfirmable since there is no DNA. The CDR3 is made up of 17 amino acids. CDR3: CASSLDLGRVVGNEQFF.

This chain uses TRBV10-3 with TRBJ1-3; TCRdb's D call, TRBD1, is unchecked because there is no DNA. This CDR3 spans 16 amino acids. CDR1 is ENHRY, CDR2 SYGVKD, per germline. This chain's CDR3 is CAIRQRDGNSGNTIYF.

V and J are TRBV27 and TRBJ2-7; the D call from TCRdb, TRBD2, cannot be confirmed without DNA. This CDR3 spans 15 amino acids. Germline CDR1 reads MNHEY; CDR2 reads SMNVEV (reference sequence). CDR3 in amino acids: CASSLQASGYYEQYF.

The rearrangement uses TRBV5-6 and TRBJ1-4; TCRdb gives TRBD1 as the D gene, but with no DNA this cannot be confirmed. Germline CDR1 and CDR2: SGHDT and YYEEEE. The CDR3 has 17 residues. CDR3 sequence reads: CASSLWGLGPPNEKLFF.

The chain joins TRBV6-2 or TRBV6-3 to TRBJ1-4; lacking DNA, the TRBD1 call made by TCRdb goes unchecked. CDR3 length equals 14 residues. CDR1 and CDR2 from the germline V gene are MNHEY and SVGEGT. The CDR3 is CASSSGQSNEKLFF.

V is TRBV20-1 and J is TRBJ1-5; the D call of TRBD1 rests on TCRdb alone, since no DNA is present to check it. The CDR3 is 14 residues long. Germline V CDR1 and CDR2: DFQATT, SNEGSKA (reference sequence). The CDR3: CSAQTGISNQPQHF.

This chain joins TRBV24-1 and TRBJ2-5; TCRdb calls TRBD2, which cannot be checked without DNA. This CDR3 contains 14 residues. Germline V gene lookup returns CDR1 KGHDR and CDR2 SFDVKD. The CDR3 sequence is CATSARQGEETQYF.

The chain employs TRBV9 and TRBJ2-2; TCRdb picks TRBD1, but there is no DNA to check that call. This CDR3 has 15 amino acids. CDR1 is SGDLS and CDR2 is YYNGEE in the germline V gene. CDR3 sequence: CASSARDRVAGELFF.

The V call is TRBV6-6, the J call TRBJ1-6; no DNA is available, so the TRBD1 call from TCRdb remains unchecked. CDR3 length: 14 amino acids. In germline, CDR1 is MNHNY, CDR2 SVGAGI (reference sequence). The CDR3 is CASSSTGYNSPLHF.